The rows below give T cell receptor beta chains drawn from one sample of a study of shared clonotypes between healthy human individuals. Only in-frame clones appear in the TCRdb table, and some are missing; sequencing was by immunoSEQ multiplex PCR. Among over a million clones listed, roughly 75% were seen once. The sample consisted of memory CD4+ T cells sorted from blood. The receptors derive from a man in his late teens or twenties in good health. CDR3s include the opening cysteine and the closing phenylalanine or tryptophan. Each record gives: J gene, V gene, D gene, clone size, CDR3 DNA, CDR3 protein. D genes are given only for firm matches. Clone size appears in some rows only: once, few, many, or a class for an expanded clone.

J: TRBJ2-7; V: TRBV7-2; D: .; size: .; DNA: TGTGCCAGCAGCTTAGCTTGGGGGGCGCAGTACGAGCAGTACTTC; CDR3: CASSLAWGAQYEQYF
J: TRBJ2-5; V: TRBV30; D: .; size: once; DNA: TGTGCCTGGAGTGTACCTCTTACCCTAGGAGAGACCCAGTACTTC; CDR3: CAWSVPLTLGETQYF
J: TRBJ1-6; V: TRBV7-9; D: .; size: .; DNA: TGTGCCAGCAGCCAAGAACTATTAGTTGGGAATTCACCCCTCCACTTT; CDR3: CASSQELLVGNSPLHF
J: TRBJ2-1; V: TRBV6-5; D: TRBD1; size: .; DNA: TGTGCCAGCAGTTACGCCGGGACAGGGAGAGGGGGTGAGCAGTTCTTC; CDR3: CASSYAGTGRGGEQFF
J: TRBJ2-5; V: TRBV6-1; D: TRBD2; size: .; DNA: TGTGCCAGCAGACTAGCGGGGGCAGAGACCCAGTACTTC; CDR3: CASRLAGAETQYF
J: TRBJ1-2; V: TRBV6-5; D: TRBD1; size: .; DNA: TGTGCCAGCAGCCGCTGGGACAGGCCCTATGGCTACACCTTC; CDR3: CASSRWDRPYGYTF
J: TRBJ1-6; V: TRBV11-2; D: .; size: few; DNA: TGTGCCAGCAGCGAAATGCTCAATTCACCCCTCCACTTT; CDR3: CASSEMLNSPLHF
J: TRBJ2-1; V: TRBV6-5; D: .; size: once; DNA: TGTGCCAGCAGACCCTCCAGCTCCTACAATGAGCAGTTCTTC; CDR3: CASRPSSSYNEQFF
J: TRBJ2-7; V: TRBV30; D: .; size: .; DNA: TGTGCCTGGGAACCCCTTACGGGGACCTACGAGCAGTACTTC; CDR3: CAWEPLTGTYEQYF
J: TRBJ2-6; V: TRBV6-1; D: TRBD1; size: .; DNA: TGTGCCAGCTCGGGACAGTCCACTGGGGCCAACGTCCTGACTTTC; CDR3: CASSGQSTGANVLTF
J: TRBJ1-1; V: TRBV7-2; D: .; size: .; DNA: TGTGCCAGCAGGTTTGTCCCGGAAGGGAACACTGAAGCTTTCTTT; CDR3: CASRFVPEGNTEAFF
J: TRBJ1-6; V: TRBV28; D: TRBD1; size: many; DNA: TGTGCCAGCAGCCCCGGAGACAGGGGGCGGAATTCACCCCTCCACTTT; CDR3: CASSPGDRGRNSPLHF
J: TRBJ1-5; V: TRBV30; D: .; size: .; DNA: TGTGCCTGGAGTCCGGACAGCGGACATCAGCCCCAGCATTTT; CDR3: CAWSPDSGHQPQHF
J: TRBJ1-2; V: TRBV30; D: TRBD1; size: .; DNA: TGTGCCTGGAGAACAGGGGGAAACTATGGCTACACCTTC; CDR3: CAWRTGGNYGYTF
J: TRBJ1-5; V: TRBV4-1; D: TRBD1; size: .; DNA: TGCGCCAGCAGCCAAGGATCAGGGGGCCTGAATCAGCCCCAGCATTTT; CDR3: CASSQGSGGLNQPQHF
J: TRBJ2-3; V: TRBV27; D: .; size: .; DNA: TGTGCCAGCAGTTTACCTGGAGATACGCAGTATTTT; CDR3: CASSLPGDTQYF
J: TRBJ2-1; V: TRBV5-8; D: .; size: .; DNA: TGTGCCAGCACCTCCTTTATCGGAGGAACCTACAATGAGCAGTTCTTC; CDR3: CASTSFIGGTYNEQFF
J: TRBJ1-2; V: TRBV6-1; D: .; size: .; DNA: TGTGCCAGCAGTGAAGCGGACCGAACGCGGGGCTACACCTTC; CDR3: CASSEADRTRGYTF
J: TRBJ1-6; V: TRBV7-2; D: .; size: few; DNA: TGTGCCAGCAGCTCTTGGGGAGTCCAGGGTTCACCCCTCCACTTT; CDR3: CASSSWGVQGSPLHF
J: TRBJ2-5; V: TRBV11-2; D: .; size: few; DNA: TGTGCCAGCAGCCAAAGGGCCGGGGCGGAGGAGACCCAGTACTTC; CDR3: CASSQRAGAEETQYF
J: TRBJ2-7; V: TRBV6-1; D: .; size: .; DNA: TGTGCCAGCAGAGCGGACAGCCTTTTGCAGTACTTC; CDR3: CASRADSLLQYF
J: TRBJ2-5; V: TRBV4-1; D: .; size: .; DNA: TGCGCCAGCAGCCAAGACGGGCTGACACAAGAGACCCAGTACTTC; CDR3: CASSQDGLTQETQYF
J: TRBJ2-7; V: TRBV28; D: TRBD1; size: .; DNA: TGTGCCAGCAGTTCCGCCGGGACAGGGGGATACGAGCAGTACTTC; CDR3: CASSSAGTGGYEQYF
J: TRBJ2-1; V: TRBV18; D: .; size: .; DNA: TGTGCCAGCTCACCACTCGGGACGGTCAATGAGCAGTTCTTC; CDR3: CASSPLGTVNEQFF
J: TRBJ1-1; V: TRBV7-8; D: .; size: .; DNA: TGTGCCAGCAGCTTAGTCTCGGCAGCTTTCTTT; CDR3: CASSLVSAAFF
J: TRBJ2-3; V: TRBV9; D: .; size: .; DNA: TGTGCCAGCAGCGTAGTTTATTACAGGAGAACAGATACGCAGTATTTT; CDR3: CASSVVYYRRTDTQYF
J: TRBJ2-3; V: TRBV11-2; D: .; size: .; DNA: TGTGCCAGCAACGACTTTGTGGATACGCAGTATTTT; CDR3: CASNDFVDTQYF
J: TRBJ1-1; V: TRBV11-3; D: TRBD1; size: .; DNA: TGTGCCAGCAGCCAGGGACAGGGGAGTACTGAAGCTTTCTTT; CDR3: CASSQGQGSTEAFF
J: TRBJ2-2; V: TRBV5-1; D: TRBD2; size: .; DNA: TGCGCCAGCAGCTTCGGCGGGAGTGACACCGGGGAGCTGTTTTTT; CDR3: CASSFGGSDTGELFF
J: TRBJ2-1; V: TRBV5-6; D: TRBD2; size: once; DNA: TGTGCCAGCAGCCTCCACTCCTCGGGGGGGTTCTACAATGAGCAGTTCTTC; CDR3: CASSLHSSGGFYNEQFF
J: TRBJ2-3; V: TRBV11-2; D: TRBD1; size: .; DNA: TGTGCCAGCAGCTTAGGGACAGGTTTCACAGATACGCAGTATTTT; CDR3: CASSLGTGFTDTQYF
J: TRBJ1-1; V: TRBV6-6; D: TRBD1; size: few; DNA: TGTGCCAGCAGTCGCCGGGACAGGGTTTGGAACACTGAAGCTTTCTTT; CDR3: CASSRRDRVWNTEAFF
J: TRBJ2-2; V: TRBV7-2; D: .; size: few; DNA: TGTGCCAGCAGCTTATCAAGCGCCACCGGGGAGCTGTTTTTT; CDR3: CASSLSSATGELFF
J: TRBJ1-5; V: TRBV30; D: .; size: .; DNA: TGTGCCTGGAGTGTATTCGGAAATAGCAATCAGCCCCAGCATTTT; CDR3: CAWSVFGNSNQPQHF
J: TRBJ1-6; V: TRBV7-2; D: TRBD1; size: .; DNA: TGTGCCAGCAGCGGGGGACAGTATAATTCACCCCTCCACTTT; CDR3: CASSGGQYNSPLHF
J: TRBJ1-2; V: TRBV18; D: .; size: .; DNA: TGTGCCAGCTCACCAGGCCGGGACGGCTATGGCTACACCTTC; CDR3: CASSPGRDGYGYTF
J: TRBJ2-7; V: TRBV2; D: TRBD2; size: .; DNA: TGTGCCAGCAGTGTAAGCGGGAGGGCCATCGAGCAGTACTTC; CDR3: CASSVSGRAIEQYF
J: TRBJ1-1; V: TRBV27; D: TRBD1; size: once; DNA: TGTGCCAGCAGTCCAAGGACAGGGGGAGGCACTGAAGCTTTCTTT; CDR3: CASSPRTGGGTEAFF
J: TRBJ2-1; V: TRBV4-1; D: TRBD1; size: .; DNA: TGCGCCAGCAGCCAAACAGGGGGGTCCTACAATGAGCAGTTCTTC; CDR3: CASSQTGGSYNEQFF
J: TRBJ1-5; V: TRBV21-1; D: .; size: .; DNA: TGTGCCAGCAGCCCTGAGGGGACAGGGGCCAATCAGCCCCAGCATTTT; CDR3: CASSPEGTGANQPQHF
J: TRBJ1-2; V: TRBV19; D: .; size: .; DNA: TGTGCCACTGTTGACGTGGGGGAAAGAGGCTACACCTTC; CDR3: CATVDVGERGYTF
J: TRBJ2-5; V: TRBV5-1; D: .; size: .; DNA: TGCGCCAGCAGCTTGGGCCATACCCAAGAGACCCAGTACTTC; CDR3: CASSLGHTQETQYF
J: TRBJ1-1; V: TRBV7-9; D: .; size: .; DNA: TGTGCCAGCAGCGAAAGCTACCAGAACACTGAAGCTTTCTTT; CDR3: CASSESYQNTEAFF
J: TRBJ1-1; V: TRBV5-1; D: TRBD1; size: .; DNA: TGCGCCAGCAGCTTGGGGACAGGGGGCAAAAAGAACACTGAAGCTTTCTTT; CDR3: CASSLGTGGKKNTEAFF
J: TRBJ2-7; V: TRBV6-1; D: .; size: .; DNA: TGTGCCGGGCCCGCACCGACCTACGAGCAGTACTTC; CDR3: CAGPAPTYEQYF
J: TRBJ2-7; V: TRBV6-6; D: TRBD2; size: .; DNA: TGTGCCTGTCGAGGGGGACTAGCGGCTTACGAGCAGTACTTC; CDR3: CACRGGLAAYEQYF
J: TRBJ2-6; V: TRBV5-1; D: .; size: .; DNA: TGCGCCAGCAGCTTGTCAGGTACTGGGGCCAACGTCCTGACTTTC; CDR3: CASSLSGTGANVLTF
J: TRBJ2-1; V: TRBV5-4; D: .; size: .; DNA: TGTGCCAGCAGCCCCCCAGGCAGTAAAAGCAATGAGCAGTTCTTC; CDR3: CASSPPGSKSNEQFF
J: TRBJ2-3; V: TRBV7-2; D: TRBD2; size: .; DNA: TGTGCCAGCAGCCTCGGACTAGCGGGAGCGACAGATACGCAGTATTTT; CDR3: CASSLGLAGATDTQYF
J: TRBJ2-5; V: TRBV14; D: TRBD2; size: .; DNA: TGTGCCAGCAGCCGGGGGGGAGCGTGGACCCAGTACTTC; CDR3: CASSRGGAWTQYF
J: TRBJ1-1; V: TRBV18; D: .; size: .; DNA: TGTGCCAGCTCACCGTTTTCAGGGGCCACTGAAGCTTTCTTT; CDR3: CASSPFSGATEAFF
J: TRBJ2-7; V: TRBV2; D: .; size: .; DNA: TGTGCCAGCAGTTCGGGACTCAACGAGCAGTACTTC; CDR3: CASSSGLNEQYF
J: TRBJ1-4; V: TRBV2; D: .; size: .; DNA: TGTGCCAGCAGTCCAACCGGGCTTCGGGAGGAAAAACTGTTTTTT; CDR3: CASSPTGLREEKLFF
J: TRBJ2-7; V: TRBV29-1; D: .; size: once; DNA: TGCAGCGTTGTGGAACAGAGAAGCTCCTACGAGCAGTACTTC; CDR3: CSVVEQRSSYEQYF
J: TRBJ2-7; V: TRBV27; D: TRBD1; size: .; DNA: TGTGCCAGCAGTCCCGACAGGGTATCCTACGAGCAGTACTTC; CDR3: CASSPDRVSYEQYF